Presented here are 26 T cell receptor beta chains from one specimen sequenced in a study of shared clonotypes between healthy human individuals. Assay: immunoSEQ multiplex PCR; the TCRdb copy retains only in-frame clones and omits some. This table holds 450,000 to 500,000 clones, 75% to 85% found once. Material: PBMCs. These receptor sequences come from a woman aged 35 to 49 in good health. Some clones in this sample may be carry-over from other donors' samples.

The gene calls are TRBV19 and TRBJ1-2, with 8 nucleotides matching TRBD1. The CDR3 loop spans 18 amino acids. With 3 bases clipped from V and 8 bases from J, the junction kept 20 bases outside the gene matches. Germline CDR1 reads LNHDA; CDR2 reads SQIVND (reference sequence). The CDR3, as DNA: TGTGCCAGTAGTATCCGGGGTAACACCGGGACAGGAATAACGGGCTACACCTTC. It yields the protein CASSIRGNTGTGITGYTF.

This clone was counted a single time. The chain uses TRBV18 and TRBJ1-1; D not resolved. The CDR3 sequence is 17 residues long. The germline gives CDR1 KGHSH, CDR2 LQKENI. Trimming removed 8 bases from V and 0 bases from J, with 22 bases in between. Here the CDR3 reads CASPYPTGTDMNTEAFF. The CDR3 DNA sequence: TGTGCCAGCCCCTACCCGACGGGTACGGATATGAACACTGAAGCTTTCTTT.

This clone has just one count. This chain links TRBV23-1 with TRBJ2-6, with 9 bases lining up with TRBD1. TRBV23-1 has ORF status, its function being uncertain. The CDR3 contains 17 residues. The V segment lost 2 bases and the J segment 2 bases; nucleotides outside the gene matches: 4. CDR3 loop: CASSQRTGAPGANVLTF. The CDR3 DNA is TGCGCCAGCAGTCAACGGACAGGGGCCCCTGGGGCCAACGTCCTGACTTTC.

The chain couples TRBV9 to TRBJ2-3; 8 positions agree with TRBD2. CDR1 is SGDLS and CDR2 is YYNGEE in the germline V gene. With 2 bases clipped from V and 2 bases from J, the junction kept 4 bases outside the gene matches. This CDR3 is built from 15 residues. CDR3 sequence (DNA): TGTGCCAGCAGCGTTACAGCGGGAGTCACAGATACGCAGTATTTT. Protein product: CASSVTAGVTDTQYF.

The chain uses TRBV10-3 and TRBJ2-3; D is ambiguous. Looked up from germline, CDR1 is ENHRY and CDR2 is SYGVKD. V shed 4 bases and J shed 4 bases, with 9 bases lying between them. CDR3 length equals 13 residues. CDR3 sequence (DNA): TGTGCCATCAGTGGACTGGCAGCAGATACGCAGTATTTT. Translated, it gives CAISGLAADTQYF.

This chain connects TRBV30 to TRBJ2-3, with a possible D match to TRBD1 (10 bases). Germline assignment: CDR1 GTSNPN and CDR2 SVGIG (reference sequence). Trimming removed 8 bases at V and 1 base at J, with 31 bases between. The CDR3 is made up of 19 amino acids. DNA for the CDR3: TGTGCCGGGGACAGGGGCTGGGTGGCGGGAGGGCTCGGCACAGATACGCAGTATTTT. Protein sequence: CAGDRGWVAGGLGTDTQYF.

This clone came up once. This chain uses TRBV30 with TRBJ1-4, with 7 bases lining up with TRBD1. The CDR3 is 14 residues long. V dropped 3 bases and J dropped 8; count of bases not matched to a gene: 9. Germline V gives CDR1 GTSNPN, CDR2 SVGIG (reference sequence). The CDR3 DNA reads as TGTGCCTGGAGCCCCACAGGGGCACGGGAAAAACTGTTTTTT. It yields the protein CAWSPTGAREKLFF.

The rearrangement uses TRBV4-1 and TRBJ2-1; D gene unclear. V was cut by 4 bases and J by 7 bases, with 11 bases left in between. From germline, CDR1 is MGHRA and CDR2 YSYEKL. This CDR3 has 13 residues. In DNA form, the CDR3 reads TGCGCCAGCAGCCCCCCCCTGGGGAATGAGCAGTTCTTC. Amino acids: CASSPPLGNEQFF.

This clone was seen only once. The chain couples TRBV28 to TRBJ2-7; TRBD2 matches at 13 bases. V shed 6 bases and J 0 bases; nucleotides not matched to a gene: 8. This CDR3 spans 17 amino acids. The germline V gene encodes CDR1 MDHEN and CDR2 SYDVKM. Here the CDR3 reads CASRSTSGRALSYEQYF. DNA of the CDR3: TGTGCCAGCAGGTCCACTAGCGGGAGGGCCCTCTCCTACGAGCAGTACTTC.

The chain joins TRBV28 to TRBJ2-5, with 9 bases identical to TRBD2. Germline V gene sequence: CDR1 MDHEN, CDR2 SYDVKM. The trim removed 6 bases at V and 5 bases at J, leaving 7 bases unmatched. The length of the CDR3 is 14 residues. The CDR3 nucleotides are TGTGCCAGCAGCGTAGCGGGAGTTGGGGAGACCCAGTACTTC. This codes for CASSVAGVGETQYF.

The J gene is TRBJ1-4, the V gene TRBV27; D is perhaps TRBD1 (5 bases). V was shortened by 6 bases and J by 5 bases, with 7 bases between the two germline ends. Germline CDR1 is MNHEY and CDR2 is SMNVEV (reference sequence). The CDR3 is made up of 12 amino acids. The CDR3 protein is CASSRQNEKLFF. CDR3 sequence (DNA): TGTGCCAGCAGCCGACAGAATGAAAAACTGTTTTTT. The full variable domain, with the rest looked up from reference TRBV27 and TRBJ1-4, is EAQVTQNPRYLITVTGKKLTVTCSQNMNHEYMSWYRQDPGLGLRQIYYSMNVEVTDKGDVPEGYKVSRKEKRNFPLILESPSPNQTSLYFCASSRQNEKLFFGSGTQLSVL.

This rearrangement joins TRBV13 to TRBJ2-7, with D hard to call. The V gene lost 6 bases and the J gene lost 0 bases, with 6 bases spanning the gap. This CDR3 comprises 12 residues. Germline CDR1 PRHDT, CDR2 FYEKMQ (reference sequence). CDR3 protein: CASSWDSYEQYF. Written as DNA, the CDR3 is TGTGCCAGCAGTTGGGACTCCTACGAGCAGTACTTC.

The CDR3 DNA reads TGTGCCAGCAGCTTAGTCAGAGGAGACTATGGCTACACCTTC. This translates into CASSLVRGDYGYTF. The V gene is TRBV7-2, the J gene TRBJ1-2; no clear D. The length of the CDR3 is 14 residues. With 1 base removed from V and 3 bases from J, the gap between germline ends came to 9 bases. Germline V CDR1 and CDR2: SGHTA, FQGNSA. Supplemented by reference TRBV7-2 and TRBJ1-2, the full variable domain reads GAGVSQSPSNKVTEKGKDVELRCDPISGHTALYWYRQSLGQGLEFLIYFQGNSAPDKSGLPSDRFSAERTGGSVSTLTIQRTQQEDSAVYLCASSLVRGDYGYTFGSGTRLTVV.

The CDR3 here is CASSYPGTNEQFF. For the CDR3, the DNA is TGTGCCAGCAGTTACCCCGGGACCAATGAGCAGTTCTTC. The genes are TRBV6-5 and TRBJ2-1; D may correspond to TRBD1 or TRBD2 (5 bases each). CDR3 length equals 13 residues. Trimming shortened V by 2 bases and J by 6 bases, and 8 bases separated the two germline ends. CDR1 is MNHEY, CDR2 SVGAGI, per germline.

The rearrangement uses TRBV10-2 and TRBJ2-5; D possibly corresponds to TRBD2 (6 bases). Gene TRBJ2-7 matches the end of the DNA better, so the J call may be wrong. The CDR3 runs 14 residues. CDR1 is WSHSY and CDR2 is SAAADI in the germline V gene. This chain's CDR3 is CASSEVLARYEQYF. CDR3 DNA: TGCGCCAGCAGTGAGGTACTAGCCCGCTACGAGCAGTACTTC.

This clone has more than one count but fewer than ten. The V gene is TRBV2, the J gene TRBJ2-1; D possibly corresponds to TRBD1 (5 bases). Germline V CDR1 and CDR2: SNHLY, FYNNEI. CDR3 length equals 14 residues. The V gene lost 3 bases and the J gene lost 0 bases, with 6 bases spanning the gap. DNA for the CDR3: TGTGCCAGCAGTGAGCAGGGCTCCTACAATGAGCAGTTCTTC. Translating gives CASSEQGSYNEQFF.

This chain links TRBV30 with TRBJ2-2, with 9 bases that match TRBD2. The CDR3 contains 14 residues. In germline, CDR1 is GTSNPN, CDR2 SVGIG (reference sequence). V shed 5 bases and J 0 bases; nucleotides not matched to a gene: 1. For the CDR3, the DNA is TGTGCCTGGCGACTAGCGGCGAACACCGGGGAGCTGTTTTTT. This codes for CAWRLAANTGELFF. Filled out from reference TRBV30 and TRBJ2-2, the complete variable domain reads SQTIHQWPATLVQPVGSPLSLECTVEGTSNPNLYWYRQAAGRGLQLLFYSVGIGQISSEVPQNLSASRPQDRQFILSSKKLLLSDSGFYLCAWRLAANTGELFFGEGSRLTVL.

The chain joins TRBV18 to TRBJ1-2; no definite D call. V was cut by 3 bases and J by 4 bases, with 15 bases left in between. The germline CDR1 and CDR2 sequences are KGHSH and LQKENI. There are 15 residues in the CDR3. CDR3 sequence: CASSPVGALGYGYTF. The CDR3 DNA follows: TGTGCCAGCTCACCTGTTGGCGCGCTTGGCTATGGCTACACCTTC.

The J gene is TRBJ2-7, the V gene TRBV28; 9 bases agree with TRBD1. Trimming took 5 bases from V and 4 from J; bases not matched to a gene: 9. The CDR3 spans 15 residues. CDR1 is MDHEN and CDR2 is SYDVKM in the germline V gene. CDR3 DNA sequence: TGTGCCAGCAGTCCCCGGACAGGGGCCGGGTACGAGCAGTACTTC. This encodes CASSPRTGAGYEQYF.

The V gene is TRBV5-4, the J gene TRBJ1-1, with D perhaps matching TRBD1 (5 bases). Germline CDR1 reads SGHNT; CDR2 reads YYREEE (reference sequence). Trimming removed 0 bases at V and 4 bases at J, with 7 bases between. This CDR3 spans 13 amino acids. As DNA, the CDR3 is TGTGCCAGCAGCTTGGGGACAATCACTGAAGCTTTCTTT. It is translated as CASSLGTITEAFF. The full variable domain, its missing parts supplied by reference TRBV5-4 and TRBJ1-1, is ETGVTQSPTHLIKTRGQQVTLRCSSQSGHNTVSWYQQALGQGPQFIFQYYREEENGRGNFPPRFSGLQFPNYSSELNVNALELDDSALYLCASSLGTITEAFFGQGTRLTVV.

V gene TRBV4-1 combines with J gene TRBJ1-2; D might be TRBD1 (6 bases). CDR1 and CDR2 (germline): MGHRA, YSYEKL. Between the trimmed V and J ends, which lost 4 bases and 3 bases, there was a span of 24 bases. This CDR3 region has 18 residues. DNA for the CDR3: TGCGCCAGCAGCCCCCATATCCAGGGGAAGGGAGGGTACTATGGCTACACCTTC. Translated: CASSPHIQGKGGYYGYTF.

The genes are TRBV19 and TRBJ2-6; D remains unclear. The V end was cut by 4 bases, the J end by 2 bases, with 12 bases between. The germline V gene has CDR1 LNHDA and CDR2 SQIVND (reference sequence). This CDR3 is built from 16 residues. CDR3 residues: CASSNGIRTGANVLTF. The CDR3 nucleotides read TGTGCCAGTAGTAATGGGATTCGCACTGGGGCCAACGTCCTGACTTTC.

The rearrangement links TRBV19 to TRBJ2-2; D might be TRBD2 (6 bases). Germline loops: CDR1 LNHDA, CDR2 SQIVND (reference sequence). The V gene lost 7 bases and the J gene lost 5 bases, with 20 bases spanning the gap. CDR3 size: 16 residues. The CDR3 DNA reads TGTGCCAGTACCGTGGAGGGGAATCGGGGGACCGGGGAGCTGTTTTTT. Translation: CASTVEGNRGTGELFF. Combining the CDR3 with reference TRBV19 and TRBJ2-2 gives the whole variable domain DGGITQSPKYLFRKEGQNVTLSCEQNLNHDAMYWYRQDPGQGLRLIYYSQIVNDFQKGDIAEGYSVSREKKESFPLTVTSAQKNPTAFYLCASTVEGNRGTGELFFGEGSRLTVL.

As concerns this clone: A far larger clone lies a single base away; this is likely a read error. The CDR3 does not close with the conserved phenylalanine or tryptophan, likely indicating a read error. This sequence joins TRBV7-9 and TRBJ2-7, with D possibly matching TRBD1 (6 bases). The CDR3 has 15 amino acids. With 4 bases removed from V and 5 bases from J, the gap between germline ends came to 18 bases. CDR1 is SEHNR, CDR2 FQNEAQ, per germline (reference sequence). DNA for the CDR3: TGTGCCAGCAGCTCTCCATCGGTGGGGGCAGACGAGCAGTACCTC. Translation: CASSSPSVGADEQYL.

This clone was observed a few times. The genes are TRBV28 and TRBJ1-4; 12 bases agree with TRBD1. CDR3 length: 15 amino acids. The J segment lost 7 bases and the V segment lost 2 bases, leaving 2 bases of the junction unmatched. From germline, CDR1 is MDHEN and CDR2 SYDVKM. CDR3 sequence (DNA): TGTGCCAGCAGTTTAGGGGGACAGGGGGCTGAAAAACTGTTTTTT. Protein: CASSLGGQGAEKLFF.

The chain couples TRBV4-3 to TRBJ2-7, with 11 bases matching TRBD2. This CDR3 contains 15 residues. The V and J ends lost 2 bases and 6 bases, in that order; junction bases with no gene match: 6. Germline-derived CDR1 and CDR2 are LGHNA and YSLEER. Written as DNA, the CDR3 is TGCGCCAGCAGCCAATCCGTCCTAGCGGGAGGCGAGCAGTACTTC. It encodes CASSQSVLAGGEQYF.